This record concerns one T cell receptor beta chain sequence. This clonotype was seen at least ten times. Its antigen is currently not known. No much larger clone is present one base from it, and per-base qualities are unavailable. These data come from a study of T cells after yellow fever vaccination (dated by TCRdb to between 2019 and 2020). For the wider study: The SMART-Seq v4 Ultra Low Input RNA kit was used to prepare libraries from fractions with low cell numbers. Bulk TCR alpha and beta repertoires were sequenced longitudinally to track T-cell clones before and after primary and booster YFV17D yellow fever vaccination. Two healthy male donors, one aged 18 to 29 and one aged 30 to 39 years, were included in the cohort. Blood samples were taken at several timepoints before and after primary and secondary immunization, and bulk PBMC replicates and cell subsets were isolated. On the study overall, not on this receptor specifically: The study included only a couple of donors, which limits how far the findings can be generalized. A small fraction of clonotypes appeared in both the CD4 and CD8 compartments, likely as a result of convergent recombination. Compared with the primary T-cell response, the secondary T-cell response was weaker but faster, peaking on day 5 rather than day 15. Computational filtering was needed because FACS-sorted repertoires could contain abundant contaminating clonotypes from the bulk population. After the booster, most clones that had expanded after primary vaccination were detected again (around 97% of CD4 and 70% to 90% of CD8), suggesting broad maintenance of memory.

The germline V gene (reference sequence) supplies CDR1 LNHNV and CDR2 YYDKDF. Taken from cysteine to phenylalanine, the CDR3 has 17 residues. Only CDR3 DNA remains: 51 bases, in frame from the first base. V trim: 2 bases; J trim: 4 bases; unmatched bases: 10. The treatment or condition label for this specimen denotes: live attenuated yellow fever vaccine strain. PBMCs were isolated from peripheral blood using a standard Ficoll-Paque protocol. CD4 and CD8 T-cell fractions were isolated with Dynabeads CD4 and CD8 positive selection kits. TriZol was used to extract RNA from bulk PBMCs, from CD4 and CD8 fractions, and from dextramer-positive and dextramer-negative fractions. TCR cDNA was synthesized by 5'RACE template switching, through which a universal primer site and unique molecular identifiers were introduced. Priming for cDNA synthesis came from both the TCR alpha and TCR beta constant segments. Library amplification involved two PCR steps, and the second step added sample barcodes and sequencing adapters. Sequencing of the libraries was done on either Illumina HiSeq 2500 (2x100 bp) or NovaSeq (2x150 bp). The paper's data handling went like this. Demultiplexing of reads and collapsing into UMI consensus sequences were performed with MIGEC, and V(D)J alignment was carried out with MiXCR. Vaccine-responding clonotypes were identified with edgeR using replicate PBMC samples, with FDR below 0.01 and a log2 fold change above 5 up to day 15 being required. Each bulk clonotype was labeled CD4 or CD8 based on which sequenced repertoire, CD4 or CD8, contained the clonotype at higher abundance. TCRdb handled the public reads itself, with Q25 trimming in fastp and clone calling in MiXCR, and kept productive beta chains. Rows matching on CDR3 protein sequence are summarized as one entry with the most common DNA and genes. None of the V and J calls come from the authors' own analysis; TCRdb made them. The sample table contains 250,000 or so distinct CDR3 sequences; only one count was recorded for around 6.7% of them. The top ten clones comprise about 0.95% of the sample.

The input for sequencing was CD4+ T cells sorted from PBMCs, taken on the day of the yellow fever booster vaccination. This TCR came from a man between 25 and 39 years old who received the YFV17D yellow fever vaccine. The chain is assembled from TRBV15 and TRBJ2-1; the junction holds 8 bases that match TRBD2. The base sequence is TGTGCCACCAGCAGAACCGCACCTAGCGGGCTTTACAATGAGCAGTTCTTC. The translation is CATSRTAPSGLYNEQFF.